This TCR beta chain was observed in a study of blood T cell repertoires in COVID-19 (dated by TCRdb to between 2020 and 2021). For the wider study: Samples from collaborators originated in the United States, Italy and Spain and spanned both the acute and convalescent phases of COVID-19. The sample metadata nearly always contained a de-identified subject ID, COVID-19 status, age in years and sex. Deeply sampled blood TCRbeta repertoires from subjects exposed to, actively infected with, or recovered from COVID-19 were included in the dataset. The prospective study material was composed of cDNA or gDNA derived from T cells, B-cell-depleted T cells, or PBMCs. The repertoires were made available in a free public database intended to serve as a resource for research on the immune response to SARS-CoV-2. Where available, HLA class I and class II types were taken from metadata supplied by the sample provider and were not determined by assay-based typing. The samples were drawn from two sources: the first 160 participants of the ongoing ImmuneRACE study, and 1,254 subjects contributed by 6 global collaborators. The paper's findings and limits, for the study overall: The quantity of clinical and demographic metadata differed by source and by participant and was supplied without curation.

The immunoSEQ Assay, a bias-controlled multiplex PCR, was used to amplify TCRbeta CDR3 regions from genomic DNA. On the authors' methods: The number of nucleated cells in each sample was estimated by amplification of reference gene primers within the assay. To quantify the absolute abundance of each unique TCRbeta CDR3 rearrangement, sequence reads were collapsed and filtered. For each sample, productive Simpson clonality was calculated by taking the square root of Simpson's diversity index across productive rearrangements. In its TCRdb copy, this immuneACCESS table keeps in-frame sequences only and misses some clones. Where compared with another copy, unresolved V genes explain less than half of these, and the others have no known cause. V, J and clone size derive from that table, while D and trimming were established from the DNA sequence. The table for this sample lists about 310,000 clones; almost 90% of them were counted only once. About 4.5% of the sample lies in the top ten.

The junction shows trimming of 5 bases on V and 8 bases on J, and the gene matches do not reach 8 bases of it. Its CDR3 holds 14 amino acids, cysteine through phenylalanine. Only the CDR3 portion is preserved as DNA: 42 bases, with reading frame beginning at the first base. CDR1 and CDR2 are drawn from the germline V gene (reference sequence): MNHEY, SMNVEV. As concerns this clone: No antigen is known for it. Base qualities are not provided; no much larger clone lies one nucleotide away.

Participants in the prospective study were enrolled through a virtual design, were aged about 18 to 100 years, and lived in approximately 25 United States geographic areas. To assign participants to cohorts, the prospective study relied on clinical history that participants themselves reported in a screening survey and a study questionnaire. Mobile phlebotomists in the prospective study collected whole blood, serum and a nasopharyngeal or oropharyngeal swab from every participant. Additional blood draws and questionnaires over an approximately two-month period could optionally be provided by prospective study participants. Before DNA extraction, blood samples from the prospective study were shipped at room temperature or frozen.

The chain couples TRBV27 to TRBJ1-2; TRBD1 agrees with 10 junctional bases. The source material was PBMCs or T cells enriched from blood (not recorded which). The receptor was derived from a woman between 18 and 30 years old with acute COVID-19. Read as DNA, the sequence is TGTGCCAGCAGTCCGACAGGGGGCATATTCGGCTACACCTTC. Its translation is CASSPTGGIFGYTF.